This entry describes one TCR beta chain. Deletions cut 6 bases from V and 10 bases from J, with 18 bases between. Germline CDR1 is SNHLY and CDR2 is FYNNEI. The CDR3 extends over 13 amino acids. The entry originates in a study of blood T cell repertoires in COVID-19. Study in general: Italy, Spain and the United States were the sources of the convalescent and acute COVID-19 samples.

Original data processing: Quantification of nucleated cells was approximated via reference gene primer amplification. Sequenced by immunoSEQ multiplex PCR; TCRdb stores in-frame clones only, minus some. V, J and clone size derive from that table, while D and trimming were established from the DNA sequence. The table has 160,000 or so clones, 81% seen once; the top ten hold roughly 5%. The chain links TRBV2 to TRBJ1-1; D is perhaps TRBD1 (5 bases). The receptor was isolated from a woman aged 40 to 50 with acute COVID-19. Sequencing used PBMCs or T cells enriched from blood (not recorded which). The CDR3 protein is CASRGAEVGGAFF. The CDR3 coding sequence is TGTGCCAGCAGGGGCGCAGAGGTGGGGGGAGCTTTCTTT.